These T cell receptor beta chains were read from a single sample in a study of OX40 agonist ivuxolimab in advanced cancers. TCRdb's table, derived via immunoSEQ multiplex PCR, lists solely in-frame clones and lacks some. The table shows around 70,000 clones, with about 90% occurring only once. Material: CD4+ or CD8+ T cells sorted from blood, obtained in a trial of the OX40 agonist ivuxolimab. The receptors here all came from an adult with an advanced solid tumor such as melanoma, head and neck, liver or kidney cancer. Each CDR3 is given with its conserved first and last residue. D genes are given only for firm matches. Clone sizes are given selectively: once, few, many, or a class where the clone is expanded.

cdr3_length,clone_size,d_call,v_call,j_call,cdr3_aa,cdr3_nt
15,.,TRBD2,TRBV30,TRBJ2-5,CAWIPAGVPRETQYF,TGTGCCTGGATCCCCGCGGGGGTCCCAAGAGAGACCCAGTACTTC
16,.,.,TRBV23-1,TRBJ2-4,CASTQGGGDAKNIQYF,TGCGCCAGCACCCAGGGGGGGGGCGATGCCAAAAACATTCAGTACTTC
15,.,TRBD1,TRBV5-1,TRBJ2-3,CASSGRDRATDTQYF,TGCGCCAGCAGCGGCCGGGACAGGGCCACAGATACGCAGTATTTT
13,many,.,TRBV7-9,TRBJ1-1,CASSIQGDTEAFF,TGTGCCAGCAGCATTCAGGGTGACACTGAAGCTTTCTTT
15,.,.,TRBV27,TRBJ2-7,CASSLSPGETYEQYF,TGTGCCAGCAGTTTATCCCCGGGGGAGACCTACGAGCAGTACTTC
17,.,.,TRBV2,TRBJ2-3,CASSEGVGRGKADTQYF,TGTGCCAGCAGTGAAGGGGTGGGAAGGGGTAAGGCAGATACGCAGTATTTT
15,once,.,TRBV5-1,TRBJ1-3,CASSTTANSGNTIYF,TGCGCCAGCAGCACCACAGCCAACTCTGGAAACACCATATATTTT
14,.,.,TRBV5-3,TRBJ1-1,CASSLWGPNTEAFF,TGTGCCAGCAGCCTGTGGGGACCCAACACTGAAGCTTTCTTT
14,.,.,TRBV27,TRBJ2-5,CASSLLGTRETQYF,TGTGCCAGCAGTTTATTAGGGACACGAGAGACCCAGTACTTC
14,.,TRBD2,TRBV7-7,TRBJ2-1,CASSLESSGGEQFF,TGTGCTAGCAGCTTAGAGTCTAGCGGGGGGGAGCAGTTCTTC
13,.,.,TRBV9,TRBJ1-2,CASSVGASDGYTF,TGTGCCAGCAGCGTAGGGGCTTCGGACGGCTACACCTTC
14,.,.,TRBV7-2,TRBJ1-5,CASSLGPSNQPQHF,TGTGCCAGCAGCCTCGGGCCGAGCAATCAGCCCCAGCATTTT
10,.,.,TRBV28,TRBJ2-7,CASSLWEQYF,TGTGCCAGCAGTTTGTGGGAGCAGTACTTC
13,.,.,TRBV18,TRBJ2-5,CASSPGLQETQYF,TGTGCCAGCTCACCAGGTCTACAAGAGACCCAGTACTTC
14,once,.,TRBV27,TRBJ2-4,CASQEGLGKNIQYF,TGTGCCAGCCAAGAGGGGTTAGGCAAAAACATTCAGTACTTC
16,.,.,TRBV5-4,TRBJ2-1,CASSYNRDTLGHEQFF,TGTGCCAGCAGCTATAACCGGGACACCCTTGGGCATGAGCAGTTCTTC
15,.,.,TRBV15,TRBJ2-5,CATSREGRLGQTQYF,TGTGCCACCAGCAGAGAAGGGCGGTTAGGACAGACCCAGTACTTC
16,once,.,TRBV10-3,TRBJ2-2,CAISGGATSNTGELFF,TGTGCCATCAGTGGCGGGGCGACTAGTAACACCGGGGAGCTGTTTTTT
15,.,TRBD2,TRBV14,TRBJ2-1,CASSQGLARGSEQFF,TGTGCCAGCAGCCAAGGACTAGCGAGGGGCAGTGAGCAGTTCTTC
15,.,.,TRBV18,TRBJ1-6,CASSPPGLPYSPLHF,TGTGCCAGCTCACCACCGGGACTTCCATATTCACCCCTCCACTTT
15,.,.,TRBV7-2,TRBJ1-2,CASSLGWQGSYGYTF,TGTGCCAGCAGCTTAGGTTGGCAGGGGAGCTATGGCTACACCTTC